This is a list of T cell receptor beta chains from one sample in a study of siplizumab effects on memory and regulatory T cells. Sequenced by immunoSEQ multiplex PCR; TCRdb stores in-frame clones only, minus some. Of some 56,000 clones detected, about 98% appear once; the ten largest clones hold 0.95% to 1.4%. Material: naive CD8+ T cells sorted from blood. These TCRs come from a human donor in good health. Both conserved end residues are part of each CDR3. The order of the fields is clone size, D gene, J gene, V gene, CDR3 protein, CDR3 DNA. The D gene is left open where the match is weak. Only part of the rows carry a size: once, few, many, or a class if the clone is expanded.

clone size: .
D gene: .
J gene: TRBJ2-1
V gene: TRBV7-8
CDR3 protein: CASSFATLNEQFF
CDR3 DNA: TGTGCCAGCAGCTTCGCGACTTTGAATGAGCAGTTCTTC

clone size: .
D gene: .
J gene: TRBJ2-2
V gene: TRBV9
CDR3 protein: CASSSSLADNTGELFF
CDR3 DNA: TGTGCCAGCAGCTCTAGCTTAGCCGATAACACCGGGGAGCTGTTTTTT

clone size: .
D gene: .
J gene: TRBJ2-2
V gene: TRBV9
CDR3 protein: CASSPESRTKNTGELFF
CDR3 DNA: TGTGCCAGCAGCCCAGAGTCTCGGACAAAGAACACCGGGGAGCTGTTTTTT

clone size: .
D gene: .
J gene: TRBJ1-1
V gene: TRBV6-1
CDR3 protein: CASSDWVPNTEAFF
CDR3 DNA: TGTGCCAGCAGTGACTGGGTACCGAACACTGAAGCTTTCTTT

clone size: .
D gene: TRBD2
J gene: TRBJ2-7
V gene: TRBV4-1
CDR3 protein: CASSQGGLAGGPSSYEQYF
CDR3 DNA: TGCGCCAGCAGCCAAGGAGGACTAGCGGGAGGGCCGAGCTCCTACGAGCAGTACTTC

clone size: .
D gene: .
J gene: TRBJ2-3
V gene: TRBV5-6
CDR3 protein: CASSLAGDTQYF
CDR3 DNA: TGTGCCAGCAGCTTGGCTGGCGATACGCAGTATTTT

clone size: .
D gene: .
J gene: TRBJ1-1
V gene: TRBV6-1
CDR3 protein: CASIEGGYYSNTEAFF
CDR3 DNA: TGTGCCAGCATTGAGGGAGGGTACTATTCGAACACTGAAGCTTTCTTT

clone size: .
D gene: TRBD1
J gene: TRBJ2-4
V gene: TRBV6-5
CDR3 protein: CASSYSGGSFDIQYF
CDR3 DNA: TGTGCCAGCAGTTACTCAGGGGGCAGTTTTGACATTCAGTACTTC

clone size: .
D gene: .
J gene: TRBJ2-7
V gene: TRBV5-5
CDR3 protein: CASSSHDSTYEQYF
CDR3 DNA: TGTGCCAGCAGCTCACACGACAGCACCTACGAGCAGTACTTC

clone size: few
D gene: TRBD1
J gene: TRBJ1-1
V gene: TRBV27
CDR3 protein: CASSFAGGTEAFF
CDR3 DNA: TGTGCCAGCAGTTTCGCAGGGGGCACTGAAGCTTTCTTT

clone size: .
D gene: .
J gene: TRBJ1-5
V gene: TRBV7-2
CDR3 protein: CASSHGGLGYSNQPQHF
CDR3 DNA: TGTGCCAGCAGCCACGGGGGCTTGGGCTATAGCAATCAGCCCCAGCATTTT

clone size: .
D gene: .
J gene: TRBJ1-1
V gene: TRBV27
CDR3 protein: CASSAFGSRPEAFF
CDR3 DNA: TGTGCCAGCAGTGCGTTCGGGAGCCGACCTGAAGCTTTCTTT

clone size: .
D gene: TRBD2
J gene: TRBJ2-3
V gene: TRBV5-1
CDR3 protein: CASSLLAGEFGTDTQYF
CDR3 DNA: TGCGCCAGCAGCTTGCTAGCGGGAGAATTCGGGACAGATACGCAGTATTTT

clone size: once
D gene: .
J gene: TRBJ1-5
V gene: TRBV10-2
CDR3 protein: CASSGDPGSNQPQHF
CDR3 DNA: TGCGCCAGCAGTGGGGACCCCGGTAGCAATCAGCCCCAGCATTTT

clone size: .
D gene: .
J gene: TRBJ1-5
V gene: TRBV7-8
CDR3 protein: CASSLARGGNQPQHF
CDR3 DNA: TGTGCCAGCAGCTTAGCGAGGGGAGGCAATCAGCCCCAGCATTTT

clone size: .
D gene: .
J gene: TRBJ1-1
V gene: TRBV5-6
CDR3 protein: CASSLWTENTEAFF
CDR3 DNA: TGTGCCAGCAGCTTATGGACCGAGAACACTGAAGCTTTCTTT

clone size: once
D gene: TRBD2
J gene: TRBJ2-5
V gene: TRBV19
CDR3 protein: CASRPGLGETQYF
CDR3 DNA: TGTGCCAGTAGGCCCGGACTAGGGGAGACCCAGTACTTC

clone size: .
D gene: .
J gene: TRBJ2-1
V gene: TRBV5-8
CDR3 protein: CASRPSQRDNNEQFF
CDR3 DNA: TGTGCCAGCAGACCCAGCCAGCGGGACAACAATGAGCAGTTCTTC

clone size: .
D gene: TRBD2
J gene: TRBJ2-1
V gene: TRBV9
CDR3 protein: CASSVSREGGEQFF
CDR3 DNA: TGTGCCAGCAGCGTCTCGCGGGAGGGCGGTGAGCAGTTCTTC

clone size: .
D gene: TRBD2
J gene: TRBJ2-2
V gene: TRBV30
CDR3 protein: CAWSGVGPSGMNTGELFF
CDR3 DNA: TGTGCCTGGAGTGGAGTGGGGCCTAGCGGTATGAACACCGGGGAGCTGTTTTTT

clone size: once
D gene: .
J gene: TRBJ2-5
V gene: TRBV5-6
CDR3 protein: CASSSLGLAAGPGETQYF
CDR3 DNA: TGTGCCAGCAGCTCCCTGGGATTAGCAGCGGGCCCGGGGGAGACCCAGTACTTC

clone size: .
D gene: .
J gene: TRBJ2-7
V gene: TRBV2
CDR3 protein: CASSEYRADEQYF
CDR3 DNA: TGTGCCAGCAGTGAATACAGGGCTGACGAGCAGTACTTC

clone size: .
D gene: TRBD1
J gene: TRBJ2-7
V gene: TRBV11-3
CDR3 protein: CASSETGGGHEQYF
CDR3 DNA: TGTGCCAGCAGCGAGACAGGGGGGGGGCACGAGCAGTACTTC

clone size: once
D gene: .
J gene: TRBJ1-2
V gene: TRBV9
CDR3 protein: CASSVEGRASYGYTF
CDR3 DNA: TGTGCCAGCAGCGTAGAAGGCAGGGCGAGCTATGGCTACACCTTC

clone size: few
D gene: TRBD1
J gene: TRBJ2-5
V gene: TRBV7-3
CDR3 protein: CASSPGTGGETQYF
CDR3 DNA: TGTGCCAGCAGCCCGGGGACAGGGGGAGAGACCCAGTACTTC

clone size: .
D gene: .
J gene: TRBJ2-7
V gene: TRBV4-3
CDR3 protein: CASSQDLYRLDEQYF
CDR3 DNA: TGCGCCAGCAGCCAAGATCTATACAGGCTCGACGAGCAGTACTTC

clone size: .
D gene: TRBD2
J gene: TRBJ2-7
V gene: TRBV7-2
CDR3 protein: CASTLSGIVGYEQYF
CDR3 DNA: TGTGCCAGCACCCTGAGCGGGATCGTCGGGTACGAGCAGTACTTC

clone size: .
D gene: .
J gene: TRBJ1-5
V gene: TRBV6-5
CDR3 protein: CASSSGTHDQPQHF
CDR3 DNA: TGTGCCAGCAGTTCCGGGACACACGATCAGCCCCAGCATTTT

clone size: .
D gene: .
J gene: TRBJ2-7
V gene: TRBV19
CDR3 protein: CASSPSLGYEQYF
CDR3 DNA: TGTGCCAGTAGCCCTTCTCTCGGGTACGAGCAGTACTTC

clone size: .
D gene: .
J gene: TRBJ1-2
V gene: TRBV19
CDR3 protein: CASSLQGPANYGYTF
CDR3 DNA: TGTGCCAGTAGTCTCCAGGGCCCGGCTAACTATGGCTACACCTTC

clone size: .
D gene: .
J gene: TRBJ2-5
V gene: TRBV14
CDR3 protein: CASSQDTGGWETQYF
CDR3 DNA: TGTGCCAGCAGCCAAGATACCGGGGGCTGGGAGACCCAGTACTTC

clone size: .
D gene: .
J gene: TRBJ1-2
V gene: TRBV4-1
CDR3 protein: CASSQETGDYGYTF
CDR3 DNA: TGCGCCAGCAGCCAAGAGACGGGGGACTATGGCTACACCTTC

clone size: .
D gene: TRBD2
J gene: TRBJ2-3
V gene: TRBV9
CDR3 protein: CASSVAGTSSVDTQYF
CDR3 DNA: TGTGCCAGCAGCGTAGCGGGGACTAGTTCGGTAGATACGCAGTATTTT

clone size: .
D gene: TRBD1
J gene: TRBJ1-1
V gene: TRBV9
CDR3 protein: CASSDHLGGRNTEAFF
CDR3 DNA: TGTGCCAGCAGCGACCATCTAGGGGGCAGGAACACTGAAGCTTTCTTT

clone size: .
D gene: .
J gene: TRBJ2-1
V gene: TRBV19
CDR3 protein: CASSSDMLGYNEQFF
CDR3 DNA: TGTGCCAGTAGTTCGGACATGTTAGGCTACAATGAGCAGTTCTTC

clone size: once
D gene: .
J gene: TRBJ2-7
V gene: TRBV7-8
CDR3 protein: CASLSSFRDEQYF
CDR3 DNA: TGTGCCAGTCTCAGCAGCTTCAGGGACGAGCAGTACTTC

clone size: .
D gene: .
J gene: TRBJ2-5
V gene: TRBV27
CDR3 protein: CASSLLWGAETQYF
CDR3 DNA: TGTGCCAGCAGTTTATTATGGGGGGCAGAGACCCAGTACTTC

clone size: .
D gene: .
J gene: TRBJ2-1
V gene: TRBV11-3
CDR3 protein: CASSPMRGGSTYNEQFF
CDR3 DNA: TGTGCCAGCAGCCCAATGAGAGGCGGATCGACCTACAATGAGCAGTTCTTC

clone size: .
D gene: .
J gene: TRBJ2-2
V gene: TRBV29-1
CDR3 protein: CSVVAAGELFF
CDR3 DNA: TGCAGCGTTGTTGCCGCCGGGGAGCTGTTTTTT

clone size: .
D gene: .
J gene: TRBJ2-5
V gene: TRBV21-1
CDR3 protein: CASSKVSSPQETQYF
CDR3 DNA: TGTGCCAGCAGCAAAGTTAGTAGTCCCCAAGAGACCCAGTACTTC